This TCR beta chain derives from a study of CD8 T cells in Susac syndrome. TEMRA cells were enriched by FACS, and CD4+ and CD8+ T cells were negatively isolated. The CDR3 sequence is 16 residues long. Germline V gene data show CDR1 as SGDLS and CDR2 as YYNGEE. Trimming removed 4 bases from V and 4 bases from J; junction bases left unmatched: 5. It was with random hexamers that about 0.45 to 1 ug RNA was reverse transcribed. The authors amplified TCR beta CDR3 across 54 Vbeta and 13 Jbeta using immunoSEQ multiplex PCR. TCRdb re-analysed the immunoSEQ multiplex PCR reads in MiXCR, keeping a single row per CDR3 protein. This repertoire shows 70,000 to 85,000 distinct CDR3 sequences, about 96% found once; its top ten account for roughly 0.4%.

The chain has TRBV9 and TRBJ2-5; TRBD2 agrees at 15 bases. The sample comprised CD8+ T cells from PBMCs. The TCR originated in a human donor with Susac syndrome. CDR3 sequence: CASSSGTSGRPETQYF. CDR3 nucleotide sequence: TGTGCCAGCAGCTCCGGGACTAGCGGGAGGCCAGAGACCCAGTACTTC.